What follows are 27 T cell receptor beta chains derived from one specimen sequenced in a study of cytomegalovirus exposure and HLA in healthy donors. PCR was performed using 60 Vbeta and 13 Jbeta primers. The repertoire was sequenced with immunoSEQ multiplex PCR; TCRdb's copy has only in-frame clones and lacks some. The ten top clones account for about 0.76%, within a sample of approximately 75,000 clones. The sequencing input was PBMCs. The receptors stem from a boy aged 5-17 years in good health and CMV-seronegative.

Turning to this clone: The junction differs from germline at one of its ends, possibly a read error. The chain joins TRBV19 to TRBJ2-1, with D hard to call. This CDR3 spans 13 amino acids. The germline CDR1 and CDR2 sequences are LNHDA and SQIVND (reference sequence). The DNA for the CDR3 is TGTGTCAGTAGTATCCTACCCTACAATGAGCAGTTCTTC. This codes for CVSSILPYNEQFF.

The gene calls are TRBV18 and TRBJ2-4; 14 nucleotides match TRBD2. V lost 3 bases, J lost 3 bases, and 1 base stayed unmatched. The CDR3 totals 16 residues. Germline V gives CDR1 KGHSH, CDR2 LQKENI. DNA of the CDR3: TGTGCCAGCTCACCGGGGACTAGCGGGGGCAAAAACATTCAGTACTTC. Protein product: CASSPGTSGGKNIQYF.

The chain recombines TRBV11-2 with TRBJ1-1; possibly TRBD1 for D (5 bases). The CDR3 spans 13 residues. Germline V gene data show CDR1 as SGHAT and CDR2 as FQNNGV. V lost 0 bases and J 10 bases, leaving 12 bases between the germline ends. DNA for the CDR3: TGTGCCAGCAGCTTAGAAGGCAGGGTGGTAGCTTTCTTT. Its translation is CASSLEGRVVAFF.

The V and J genes are TRBV20-1 and TRBJ2-1; D is uncertain. Trimming shortened V by 6 bases and J by 5 bases, and 5 bases separated the two germline ends. CDR1 and CDR2 (germline): DFQATT, SNEGSKA (reference sequence). The CDR3 is made up of 10 amino acids. The CDR3: CSALDNEQFF. The CDR3 coding sequence is TGCAGTGCCTTAGACAATGAGCAGTTCTTC.

The chain carries TRBV5-1 and TRBJ1-2, with D possibly TRBD1 on 6 matching bases. The V end was cut by 0 bases, the J end by 2 bases, with 20 bases between. The CDR3 loop spans 18 amino acids. The germline gives CDR1 SGHRS, CDR2 YFSETQ. CDR3 protein: CASSLELRSGQSNYGYTF. CDR3 coding DNA: TGCGCCAGCAGCTTGGAATTGAGATCAGGACAGTCAAACTATGGCTACACCTTC.

The rearrangement uses TRBV15 and TRBJ2-5, with 8 bases that match TRBD2. Trimming removed 0 bases from V and 4 bases from J; junction bases left unmatched: 4. The CDR3 totals 15 residues. Germline loops: CDR1 LNHNV, CDR2 YYDKDF (reference sequence). CDR3 in amino acids: CATSREAGGTETQYF. CDR3 bases: TGTGCCACCAGCAGAGAGGCGGGGGGAACAGAGACCCAGTACTTC.

The chain uses TRBV4-1 and TRBJ2-1; 9 positions match TRBD2. The CDR3 length is 20 residues. V was pared by 3 bases and J by 7 bases, with 22 bases of the junction left unmatched. Germline-derived CDR1 and CDR2 are MGHRA and YSYEKL. The CDR3 DNA is TGCGCCAGCAGCCAGGCCCGGACTGAGGTGGTAGCGGGGGCGGGGAATGAGCAGTTCTTC. This sequence encodes CASSQARTEVVAGAGNEQFF.

The V call is TRBV4-3, the J call TRBJ2-2, with a tentative D call TRBD1 (6 bases). Deletions cut 1 base from V and 5 bases from J, with 11 bases between. Germline V gene lookup returns CDR1 LGHNA and CDR2 YSLEER. The CDR3 length is 15 residues. The CDR3 DNA is TGCGCCAGCAGCCAAGTGATAACAGGGACCGGGGAGCTGTTTTTT. The encoded protein is CASSQVITGTGELFF.

This rearrangement joins TRBV28 to TRBJ2-5; 13 bases are a match to TRBD2. Germline V gene sequence: CDR1 MDHEN, CDR2 SYDVKM. The CDR3 has 15 residues. J was trimmed by 9 bases and V by 7 bases; bases with no gene match: 11. The CDR3 bases are TGTGCCAGCACACCTGGACTAGCGGGGGAAGGGGCCCAGTACTTC. It specifies CASTPGLAGEGAQYF.

The chain joins TRBV18 to TRBJ2-1; TRBD2 agrees at 13 bases. V lost 0 bases to trimming and J lost 6 bases; unmatched junction nucleotides: 11. Per germline, CDR1 KGHSH and CDR2 LQKENI. This CDR3 is built from 19 residues. DNA of the CDR3: TGTGCCAGCTCACCACCATCGGGACTAGCGGGGATGCGGACCAATGAGCAGTTCTTC. It specifies CASSPPSGLAGMRTNEQFF.

This sequence joins TRBV5-4 and TRBJ1-1; tentatively, D is TRBD1 (5 bases). Germline V gene lookup returns CDR1 SGHNT and CDR2 YYREEE (reference sequence). This CDR3 spans 13 amino acids. V was shortened by 4 bases and J by 4 bases, with 11 bases between the two germline ends. CDR3 residues: CASSVQGSTEAFF. In DNA form, the CDR3 reads TGTGCCAGCAGCGTTCAGGGTAGCACTGAAGCTTTCTTT.

The chain couples TRBV9 to TRBJ2-7; maybe TRBD2 (7 bases). This CDR3 region has 15 residues. V was clipped by 3 bases and J by 3 bases, with 16 bases between them. Germline V gene sequence: CDR1 SGDLS, CDR2 YYNGEE. The CDR3 nucleotides are TGTGCCAGCAGCGGGGGGGGCGATTACGACTACGAGCAGTACTTC. This translates into CASSGGGDYDYEQYF. The whole variable domain, remainder taken from reference TRBV9 and TRBJ2-7, is DSGVTQTPKHLITATGQRVTLRCSPRSGDLSVYWYQQSLDQGLQFLIQYYNGEERAKGNILERFSAQQFPDLHSELNLSSLELGDSALYFCASSGGGDYDYEQYFGPGTRLTVT.

The chain links TRBV19 to TRBJ1-1, with unresolved D. The germline V gene encodes CDR1 LNHDA and CDR2 SQIVND (reference sequence). CDR3 length equals 12 residues. V was trimmed by 1 base and J by 7 bases, leaving 7 bases between them. CDR3 coding DNA: TGTGCCAGTAGTATAGGGAGGTTTGAAGCTTTCTTT. This translates into CASSIGRFEAFF.

As regards this clone: The sample holds other DNA sequences that translate to the same CDR3. This chain joins TRBV9 and TRBJ1-1; TRBD1 might be the D (5 bases). Germline V gene lookup returns CDR1 SGDLS and CDR2 YYNGEE. The CDR3 has 14 residues. Trimming took off 0 bases at V and 4 bases at J, with 10 bases between the two ends. The CDR3 loop reads CASSVVTGGTEAFF. As DNA, the CDR3 is TGTGCCAGCAGCGTAGTTACAGGTGGCACTGAAGCTTTCTTT. The complete variable domain, with remaining parts taken from reference TRBV9 and TRBJ1-1, reads DSGVTQTPKHLITATGQRVTLRCSPRSGDLSVYWYQQSLDQGLQFLIQYYNGEERAKGNILERFSAQQFPDLHSELNLSSLELGDSALYFCASSVVTGGTEAFFGQGTRLTVV.

This chain links TRBV6-1 with TRBJ2-5, with D tentatively TRBD1 (7 bases). This CDR3 has 16 residues. Germline CDR1 MNHNS, CDR2 SASEGT. Trimming took off 1 base at V and 5 bases at J, with 17 bases between the two ends. Here the CDR3 reads CASSEGFGQGGETQYF. For the CDR3, the DNA is TGTGCCAGCAGTGAAGGGTTCGGGCAGGGGGGTGAGACCCAGTACTTC.

CDR3 sequence reads: CASSQERLAGYNEQFF. The CDR3 DNA follows: TGTGCCAGCAGCCAGGAAAGACTAGCGGGATACAATGAGCAGTTCTTC. The rearrangement links TRBV4-2 to TRBJ2-1; 11 nucleotides agree with TRBD2. CDR3 length: 16 residues. Trimming at V came to 3 bases and at J to 4 bases, leaving 5 bases not matched to a gene. Germline V CDR1 and CDR2: LGHNA, YNFKEQ.

V and J are TRBV7-3 and TRBJ2-7; weak D call: TRBD2 (6 bases). V was shortened by 6 bases and J by 2 bases, with 11 bases between the two germline ends. CDR1 and CDR2 (germline): SGHTA, FQGTGA. The CDR3 runs 13 residues. Written as DNA, the CDR3 is TGTGCCAGCAGTCCCACGGGGGCCTACGAGCAGTACTTC. Protein product: CASSPTGAYEQYF.

This chain connects TRBV6-5 to TRBJ1-2, with D tentatively TRBD1 (6 bases). Germline V gives CDR1 MNHEY, CDR2 SVGAGI. V was cut by 4 bases and J by 5 bases, with 11 bases left in between. CDR3 length equals 13 residues. CDR3 region: CASSSGTPYGYTF. CDR3 nucleotides: TGTGCCAGCAGTTCCGGGACACCTTATGGCTACACCTTC.

The V gene is TRBV5-6, the J gene TRBJ1-5, with 7 nucleotides matching TRBD1. In germline, CDR1 is SGHDT, CDR2 YYEEEE. This CDR3 contains 17 residues. The J segment lost 4 bases and the V segment lost 0 bases, leaving 10 bases of the junction unmatched. CDR3 DNA: TGTGCCAGCAGCTTGGGCTTCGACAGGGACTCGAATCAGCCCCAGCATTTT. It encodes CASSLGFDRDSNQPQHF.

The rearrangement links TRBV27 to TRBJ1-1, with D possibly matching TRBD1 (5 bases). The V end was cut by 4 bases, the J end by 4 bases, with 13 bases between. The length of the CDR3 is 14 residues. Germline lookup yields CDR1 MNHEY and CDR2 SMNVEV (reference sequence). CDR3 amino acids: CASSSGLGPTEAFF. In DNA, the CDR3 is TGTGCCAGCAGTTCCGGTCTGGGGCCCACTGAAGCTTTCTTT.

The V gene is TRBV28, the J gene TRBJ1-2; no clear D gene. The V gene's germline CDR1 is MDHEN and CDR2 SYDVKM. The CDR3 has 14 amino acids. V was clipped by 2 bases and J by 1 base, with 8 bases between them. DNA for the CDR3: TGTGCCAGCAGTTTACCGGGAAATAACTATGGCTACACCTTC. Encoded protein: CASSLPGNNYGYTF.

This rearrangement joins TRBV30 to TRBJ2-1, with TRBD2 matching 8 bases. From germline, CDR1 is GTSNPN and CDR2 SVGIG (reference sequence). This CDR3 spans 13 amino acids. J lost 10 bases, V lost 2 bases, and 7 bases had no gene match. CDR3 region: CAWSPPGTREQFF. DNA for the CDR3: TGTGCCTGGAGTCCCCCCGGGACTAGAGAGCAGTTCTTC.

The J gene is TRBJ2-7, the V gene TRBV4-1; 9 bases line up with TRBD2. The V segment lost 4 bases and the J segment 2 bases; nucleotides outside the gene matches: 3. Germline values: CDR1 MGHRA, CDR2 YSYEKL. This CDR3 comprises 14 residues. This CDR3 reads CASSPLAGPYEQYF. The CDR3 DNA sequence: TGCGCCAGCAGCCCTCTAGCGGGACCCTACGAGCAGTACTTC.

The chain links TRBV6-6 to TRBJ1-2; 10 nucleotides line up with TRBD1. Per the germline V gene, CDR1 is MNHNY and CDR2 is SVGAGI (reference sequence). J was trimmed by 7 bases and V by 5 bases; bases with no gene match: 13. This CDR3 contains 16 residues. The CDR3 region is CASSPSGTGATFGYTF. The CDR3 DNA reads as TGTGCCAGCAGTCCATCGGGGACAGGGGCGACTTTTGGCTACACCTTC.

The chain joins TRBV5-1 to TRBJ1-3; 7 bases align to TRBD1. The trim removed 0 bases at V and 0 bases at J, leaving 9 bases unmatched. Germline-derived CDR1 and CDR2 are SGHRS and YFSETQ. This CDR3 spans 18 amino acids. The CDR3 region has the DNA TGCGCCAGCAGCTTGGATGGGACAGCCGAAGCCTCTGGAAACACCATATATTTT. Protein: CASSLDGTAEASGNTIYF.

J is TRBJ1-2 and V is TRBV6-1; unclear D gene. Germline V gene lookup returns CDR1 MNHNS and CDR2 SASEGT. The ends were cut back, 7 bases at V and 0 bases at J, with 6 bases in the middle. CDR3 size: 12 residues. DNA for the CDR3: TGTGCCAGCACTACCCCTAACTATGGCTACACCTTC. Amino acid sequence: CASTTPNYGYTF.

This chain connects TRBV6-5 to TRBJ2-2; the D gene is possibly TRBD1 (5 bases). The CDR3 totals 14 residues. Trimming shortened V by 6 bases and J by 1 base, and 9 bases separated the two germline ends. Looked up from germline, CDR1 is MNHEY and CDR2 is SVGAGI. The CDR3 DNA sequence: TGTGCCAGCAGAGCAGGGCAGAACACCGGGGAGCTGTTTTTT. This sequence encodes CASRAGQNTGELFF.